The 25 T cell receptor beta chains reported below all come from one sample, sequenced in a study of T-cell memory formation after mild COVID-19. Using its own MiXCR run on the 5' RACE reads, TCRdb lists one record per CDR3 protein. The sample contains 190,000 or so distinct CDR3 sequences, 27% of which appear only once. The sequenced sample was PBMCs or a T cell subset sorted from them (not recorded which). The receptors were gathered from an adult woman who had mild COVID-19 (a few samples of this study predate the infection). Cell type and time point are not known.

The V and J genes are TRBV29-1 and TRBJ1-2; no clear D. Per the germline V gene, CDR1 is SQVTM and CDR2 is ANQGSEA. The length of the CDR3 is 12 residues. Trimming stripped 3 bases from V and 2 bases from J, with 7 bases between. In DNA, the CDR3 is TGCAGCGTTGATATTGGAAACTATGGCTACACCTTC. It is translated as CSVDIGNYGYTF. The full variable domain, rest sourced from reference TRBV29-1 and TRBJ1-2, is SAVISQKPSRDICQRGTSLTIQCQVDSQVTMMFWYRQQPGQSLTLIATANQGSEATYESGFVIDKFPISRPNLTFSTLTVSNMSPEDSSIYLCSVDIGNYGYTFGSGTRLTVV.

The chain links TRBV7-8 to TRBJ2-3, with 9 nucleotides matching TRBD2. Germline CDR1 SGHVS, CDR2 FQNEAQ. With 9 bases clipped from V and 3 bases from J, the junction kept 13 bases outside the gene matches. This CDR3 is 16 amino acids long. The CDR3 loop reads CARKRTAGGLTDTQYF. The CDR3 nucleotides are TGTGCCAGAAAAAGGACGGCGGGAGGGCTAACAGATACGCAGTATTTT. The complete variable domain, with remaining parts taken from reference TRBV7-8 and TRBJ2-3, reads GAGVSQSPRYKVAKRGQDVALRCDPISGHVSLFWYQQALGQGPEFLTYFQNEAQLDKSGLPSDRFFAERPEGSVSTLKIQRTQQEDSAVYLCARKRTAGGLTDTQYFGPGTRLTVL.

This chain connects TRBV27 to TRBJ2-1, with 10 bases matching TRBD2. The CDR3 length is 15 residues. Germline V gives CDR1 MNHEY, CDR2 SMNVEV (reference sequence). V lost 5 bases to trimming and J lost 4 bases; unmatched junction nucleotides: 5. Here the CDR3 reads CASSPASGGYNEQFF. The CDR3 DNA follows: TGTGCCAGCAGTCCAGCTAGCGGGGGATACAATGAGCAGTTCTTC.

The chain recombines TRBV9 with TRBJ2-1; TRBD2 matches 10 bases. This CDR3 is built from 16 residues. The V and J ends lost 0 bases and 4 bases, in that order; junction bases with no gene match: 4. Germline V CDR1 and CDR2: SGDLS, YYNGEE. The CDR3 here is CASSVGLAGVYNEQFF. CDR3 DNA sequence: TGTGCCAGCAGCGTAGGGCTAGCGGGAGTTTACAATGAGCAGTTCTTC. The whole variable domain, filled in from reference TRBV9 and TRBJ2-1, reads DSGVTQTPKHLITATGQRVTLRCSPRSGDLSVYWYQQSLDQGLQFLIQYYNGEERAKGNILERFSAQQFPDLHSELNLSSLELGDSALYFCASSVGLAGVYNEQFFGPGTRLTVL.

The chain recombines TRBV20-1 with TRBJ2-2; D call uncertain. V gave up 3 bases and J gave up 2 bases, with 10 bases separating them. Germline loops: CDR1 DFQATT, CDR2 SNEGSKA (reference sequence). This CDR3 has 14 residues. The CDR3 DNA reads TGCAGTGCTAGGGGGAAGGGCAACACCGGGGAGCTGTTTTTT. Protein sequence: CSARGKGNTGELFF.

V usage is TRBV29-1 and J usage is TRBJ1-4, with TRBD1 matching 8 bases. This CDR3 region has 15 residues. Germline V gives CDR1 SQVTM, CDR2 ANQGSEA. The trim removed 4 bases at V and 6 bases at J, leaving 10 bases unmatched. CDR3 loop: CSVVFHGQGHEKLFF. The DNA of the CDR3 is TGCAGCGTTGTTTTCCACGGACAGGGTCATGAAAAACTGTTTTTT.

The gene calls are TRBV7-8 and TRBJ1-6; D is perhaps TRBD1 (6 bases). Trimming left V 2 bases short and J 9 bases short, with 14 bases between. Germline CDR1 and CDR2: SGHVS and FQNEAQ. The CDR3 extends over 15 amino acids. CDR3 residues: CASSLRDILVSPLHF. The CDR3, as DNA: TGTGCCAGCAGCTTACGGGACATCTTGGTTTCACCCCTCCACTTT.

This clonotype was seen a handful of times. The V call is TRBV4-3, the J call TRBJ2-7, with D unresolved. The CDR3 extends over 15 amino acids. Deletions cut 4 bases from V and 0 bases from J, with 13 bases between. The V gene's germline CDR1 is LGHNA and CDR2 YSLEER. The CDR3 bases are TGCGCCAGCAGCCCCAGTGCGGTAAGCTCCTACGAGCAGTACTTC. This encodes CASSPSAVSSYEQYF.

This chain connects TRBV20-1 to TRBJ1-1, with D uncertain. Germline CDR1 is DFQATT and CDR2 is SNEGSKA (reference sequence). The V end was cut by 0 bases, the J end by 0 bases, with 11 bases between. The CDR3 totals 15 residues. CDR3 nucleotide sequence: TGCAGTGCTAGAGAACAGCTTTTCATGAACACTGAAGCTTTCTTT. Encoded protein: CSAREQLFMNTEAFF.

Here the CDR3 DNA reads TGTGCCAGCAGCTGGGGGACACAGTCTGGGGCCAACGTCCTGACTTTC. Translating it yields CASSWGTQSGANVLTF. V usage is TRBV11-2 and J usage is TRBJ2-6; D might be TRBD1 (6 bases). The CDR3 totals 16 residues. V lost 4 bases and J 1 base, leaving 11 bases between the germline ends. In germline, CDR1 is SGHAT, CDR2 FQNNGV.

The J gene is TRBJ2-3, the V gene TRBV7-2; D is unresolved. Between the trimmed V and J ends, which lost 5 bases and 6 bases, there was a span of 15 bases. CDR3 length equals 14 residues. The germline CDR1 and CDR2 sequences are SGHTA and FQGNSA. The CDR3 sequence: CASSLESSPDTQYF. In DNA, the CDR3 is TGTGCCAGCAGCCTAGAGTCAAGTCCTGATACGCAGTATTTT.

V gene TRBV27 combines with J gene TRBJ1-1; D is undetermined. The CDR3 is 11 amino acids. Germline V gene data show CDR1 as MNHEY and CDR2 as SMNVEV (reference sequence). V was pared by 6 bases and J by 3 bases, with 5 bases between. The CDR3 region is CASRGYTEAFF. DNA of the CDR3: TGTGCCAGCAGAGGGTACACTGAAGCTTTCTTT.

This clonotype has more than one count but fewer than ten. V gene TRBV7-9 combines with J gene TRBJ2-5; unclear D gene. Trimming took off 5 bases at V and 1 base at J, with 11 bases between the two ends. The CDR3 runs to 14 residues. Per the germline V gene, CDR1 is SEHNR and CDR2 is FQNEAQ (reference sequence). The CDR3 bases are TGTGCCAGCAGCCCAACCCCACGCCAAGAGACCCAGTACTTC. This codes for CASSPTPRQETQYF. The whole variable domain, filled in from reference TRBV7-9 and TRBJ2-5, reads DTGVSQNPRHKITKRGQNVTFRCDPISEHNRLYWYRQTLGQGPEFLTYFQNEAQLEKSRLLSDRFSAERPKGSFSTLEIQRTEQGDSAMYLCASSPTPRQETQYFGPGTRLLVL.

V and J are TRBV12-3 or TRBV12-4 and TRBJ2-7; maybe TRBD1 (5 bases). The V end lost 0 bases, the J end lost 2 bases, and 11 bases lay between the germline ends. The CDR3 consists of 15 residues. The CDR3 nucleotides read TGTGCCAGCAGTTTAGCCGTGACAGAAACCTACGAGCAGTACTTC. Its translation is CASSLAVTETYEQYF.

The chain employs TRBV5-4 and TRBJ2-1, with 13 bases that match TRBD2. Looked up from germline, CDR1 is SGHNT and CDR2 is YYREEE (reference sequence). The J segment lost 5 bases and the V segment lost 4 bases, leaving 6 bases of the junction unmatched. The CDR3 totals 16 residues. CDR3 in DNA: TGTGCCAGCAGCCATGGGACTAGCGGGATTCACAATGAGCAGTTCTTC. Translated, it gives CASSHGTSGIHNEQFF.

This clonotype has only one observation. CDR3 protein: CASSMGQSLPDGYTF. For the CDR3, the DNA is TGTGCCAGTAGTATGGGGCAGAGCCTACCGGATGGCTACACCTTC. V and J are TRBV19 and TRBJ1-2, with D maybe TRBD1 (5 bases). Looked up from germline, CDR1 is LNHDA and CDR2 is SQIVND (reference sequence). V was clipped by 3 bases and J by 6 bases, with 17 bases between them. The CDR3 covers 15 residues.

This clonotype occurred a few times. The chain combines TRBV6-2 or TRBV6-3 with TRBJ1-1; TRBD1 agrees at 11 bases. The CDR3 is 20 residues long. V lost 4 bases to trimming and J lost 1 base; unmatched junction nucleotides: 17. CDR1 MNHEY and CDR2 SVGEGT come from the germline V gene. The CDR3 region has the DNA TGTGCCAGCAGTTCCCCGGGACAGGGGGAGGTTGTTCGGTCGAACACTGAAGCTTTCTTT. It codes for CASSSPGQGEVVRSNTEAFF.

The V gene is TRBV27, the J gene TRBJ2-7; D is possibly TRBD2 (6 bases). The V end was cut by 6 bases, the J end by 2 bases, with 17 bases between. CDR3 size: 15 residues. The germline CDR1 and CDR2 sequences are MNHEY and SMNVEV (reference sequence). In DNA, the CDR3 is TGTGCCAGCAGCTTCGGGGCGGGGCCAACCTACGAGCAGTACTTC. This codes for CASSFGAGPTYEQYF.

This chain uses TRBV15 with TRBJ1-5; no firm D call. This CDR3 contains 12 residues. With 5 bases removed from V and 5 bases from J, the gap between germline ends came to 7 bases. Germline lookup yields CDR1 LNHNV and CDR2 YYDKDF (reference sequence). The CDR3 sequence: CATSPPYQPQHF. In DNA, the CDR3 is TGTGCCACCAGCCCCCCTTATCAGCCCCAGCATTTT. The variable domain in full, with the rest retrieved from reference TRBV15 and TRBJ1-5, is DAMVIQNPRYQVTQFGKPVTLSCSQTLNHNVMYWYQQKSSQAPKLLFHYYDKDFNNEADTPDNFQSRRPNTSFCFLDIRSPGLGDTAMYLCATSPPYQPQHFGDGTRLSIL.

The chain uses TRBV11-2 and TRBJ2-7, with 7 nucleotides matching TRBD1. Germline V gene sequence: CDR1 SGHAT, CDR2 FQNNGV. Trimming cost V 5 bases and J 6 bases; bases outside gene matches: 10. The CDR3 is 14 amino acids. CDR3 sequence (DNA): TGTGCCAGCAGCCTGGGAGACAGGGTGTCCGAGCAGTACTTC. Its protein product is CASSLGDRVSEQYF.

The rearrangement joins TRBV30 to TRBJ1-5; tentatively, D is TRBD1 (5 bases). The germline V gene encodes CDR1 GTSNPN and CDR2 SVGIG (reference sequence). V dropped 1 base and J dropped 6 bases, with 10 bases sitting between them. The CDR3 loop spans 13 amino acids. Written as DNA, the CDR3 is TGTGCCTGGAGTGGGACATTTGGTCAGCCCCAGCATTTT. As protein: CAWSGTFGQPQHF. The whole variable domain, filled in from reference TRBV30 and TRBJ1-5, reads SQTIHQWPATLVQPVGSPLSLECTVEGTSNPNLYWYRQAAGRGLQLLFYSVGIGQISSEVPQNLSASRPQDRQFILSSKKLLLSDSGFYLCAWSGTFGQPQHFGDGTRLSIL.

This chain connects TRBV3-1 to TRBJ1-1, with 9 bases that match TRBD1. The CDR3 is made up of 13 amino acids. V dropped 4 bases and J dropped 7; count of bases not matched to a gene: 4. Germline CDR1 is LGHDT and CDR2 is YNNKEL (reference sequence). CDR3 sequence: CASSPQGAREAFF. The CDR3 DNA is TGTGCCAGCAGCCCACAGGGGGCGCGTGAAGCTTTCTTT.

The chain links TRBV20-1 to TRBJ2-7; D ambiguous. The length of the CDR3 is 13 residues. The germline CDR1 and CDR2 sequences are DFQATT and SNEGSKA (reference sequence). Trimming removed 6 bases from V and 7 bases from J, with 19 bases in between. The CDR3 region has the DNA TGCAGTGCCCTGACGGACGCCCTAGGGGAGCAGTACTTC. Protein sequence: CSALTDALGEQYF.

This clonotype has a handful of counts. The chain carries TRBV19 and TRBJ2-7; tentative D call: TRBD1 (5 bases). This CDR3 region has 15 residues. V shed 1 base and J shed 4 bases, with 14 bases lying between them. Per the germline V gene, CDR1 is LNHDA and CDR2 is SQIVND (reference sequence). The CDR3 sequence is CASSIVTGRDYEQYF. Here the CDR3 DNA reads TGTGCCAGTAGTATAGTGACGGGCAGGGATTACGAGCAGTACTTC.

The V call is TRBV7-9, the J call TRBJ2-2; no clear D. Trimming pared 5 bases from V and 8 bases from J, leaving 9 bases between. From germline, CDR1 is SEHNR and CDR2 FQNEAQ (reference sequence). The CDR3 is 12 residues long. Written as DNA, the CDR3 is TGTGCCAGCAGCCTGTTGGTTGGGGAGCTGTTTTTT. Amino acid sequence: CASSLLVGELFF.